The 31 T cell receptor beta chains listed next were all sequenced from one sample in a study of blood T cell repertoires in COVID-19. The repertoire was sequenced with immunoSEQ multiplex PCR; TCRdb's copy has only in-frame clones and lacks some. The sample consists of 90,000 to 150,000 clones, over 75% of them appearing once. Sequencing was carried out using peripheral blood. Receptor source: an elderly man with acute or convalescent COVID-19.

The genes are TRBV6-1 and TRBJ2-1; 10 bases are a match to TRBD2. This CDR3 has 16 amino acids. Germline V gene data show CDR1 as MNHNS and CDR2 as SASEGT. Germline trimming cut 1 base from V and 4 bases from J; bases unmatched to any gene: 4. Written as DNA, the CDR3 is TGTGCCAGCAGTGAAGGACTAGCGGGTTATTACAATGAGCAGTTCTTC. Residues: CASSEGLAGYYNEQFF.

This sequence joins TRBV18 and TRBJ1-1; 7 nucleotides agree with TRBD1. Germline trimming cut 2 bases from V and 4 bases from J; bases unmatched to any gene: 1. The germline V gene encodes CDR1 KGHSH and CDR2 LQKENI. The CDR3 loop spans 13 amino acids. CDR3 nucleotide sequence: TGTGCCAGCTCACCAGAGGGGGCCACTGAAGCTTTCTTT. It translates to CASSPEGATEAFF. Using reference TRBV18 and TRBJ1-1 for the parts outside the CDR3, the full variable domain is NAGVMQNPRHLVRRRGQEARLRCSPMKGHSHVYWYRQLPEEGLKFMVYLQKENIIDESGMPKERFSAEFPKEGPSILRIQQVVRGDSAAYFCASSPEGATEAFFGQGTRLTVV.

Written as DNA, the CDR3 is TGTGCCAGCAGATCGTCACAGGGTCGTTTGGAGACCCAGTACTTC. It encodes CASRSSQGRLETQYF. This chain uses TRBV7-2 with TRBJ2-5, with D tentatively TRBD1 (6 bases). Deletions cut 6 bases from V and 5 bases from J, with 19 bases between. The CDR3 extends over 15 amino acids. The V gene's germline CDR1 is SGHTA and CDR2 FQGNSA.

This chain links TRBV24-1 with TRBJ2-3; 7 nucleotides align to TRBD1. Trimming took 9 bases from V and 0 from J; bases not matched to a gene: 5. Per germline, CDR1 KGHDR and CDR2 SFDVKD. CDR3 size: 14 residues. CDR3 sequence (DNA): TGTGCCACCCGTGGGACAGCTAGCACAGATACGCAGTATTTT. Residues: CATRGTASTDTQYF.

The table lists this clone with a few counts. J is TRBJ2-3 and V is TRBV5-6, with TRBD2 matching over 8 bases. The germline gives CDR1 SGHDT, CDR2 YYEEEE. The J segment lost 4 bases and the V segment lost 3 bases, leaving 10 bases of the junction unmatched. The CDR3 extends over 16 amino acids. The CDR3, as DNA: TGTGCCAGCAGCTACGGACTAGCTCCGTTGTCAGATACGCAGTATTTT. This translates into CASSYGLAPLSDTQYF.

The gene calls are TRBV21-1 and TRBJ2-5; TRBD2, as called in the table, went unchecked against the DNA. TRBV21-1 counts as a pseudogene. The CDR3 contains 15 residues. CDR3: CASSKRGLNQETQYF. The CDR3 nucleotides read TGTGCCAGCAGCAAAAGGGGACTTAACCAAGAGACCCAGTACTTC.

The J gene is TRBJ2-7, the V gene TRBV6-6; 7 nucleotides agree with TRBD2. Germline trimming cut 6 bases from V and 0 bases from J; bases unmatched to any gene: 8. The CDR3 is 15 amino acids. Per the germline V gene, CDR1 is MNHNY and CDR2 is SVGAGI (reference sequence). The DNA of the CDR3 is TGTGCCAGCAGAGGGGAGGGCAGTACCTCCTACGAGCAGTACTTC. Protein: CASRGEGSTSYEQYF.

The chain employs TRBV27 and TRBJ2-1, with TRBD2 matching 14 bases. There are 16 residues in the CDR3. Germline lookup yields CDR1 MNHEY and CDR2 SMNVEV (reference sequence). V trimming: 0 bases; J trimming: 9 bases; junction bases outside the gene matches: 4. The CDR3 sequence is CASSLSTSGGASEQFF. In DNA, the CDR3 is TGTGCCAGCAGTTTATCGACTAGCGGGGGGGCCAGTGAGCAGTTCTTC.

The table lists this clone with a few counts. The chain has TRBV2 and TRBJ1-1, with 7 bases aligning to TRBD1. The CDR3 is 13 amino acids. V gave up 4 bases and J gave up 2 bases; unmatched junction bases: 1. Germline CDR1 and CDR2: SNHLY and FYNNEI. CDR3 sequence reads: CASSGDSNTEAFF. DNA for the CDR3: TGTGCCAGCAGTGGGGACAGCAACACTGAAGCTTTCTTT.

The chain joins TRBV6-7 to TRBJ1-4; possibly TRBD1 for D (6 bases). TRBV6-7 is classed as an ORF, of uncertain function. This CDR3 is built from 15 residues. V was clipped by 2 bases and J by 6 bases, with 13 bases between them. CDR3: CASSYQWGLDEKLFF. The CDR3 DNA sequence: TGTGCCAGCAGTTACCAATGGGGGCTTGATGAAAAACTGTTTTTT.

This chain connects TRBV4-1 to TRBJ1-3, with D hard to call. This CDR3 is 14 amino acids long. From germline, CDR1 is MGHRA and CDR2 YSYEKL. V was pared by 0 bases and J by 4 bases, with 7 bases between. The CDR3 sequence is CASSQEPGGNTIYF. CDR3 in DNA: TGCGCCAGCAGCCAAGAGCCGGGGGGAAACACCATATATTTT.

The rearrangement links TRBV28 to TRBJ2-5, with D maybe TRBD2 (6 bases). Trimming pared 8 bases from V and 5 bases from J, leaving 15 bases between. CDR1 is MDHEN and CDR2 is SYDVKM in the germline V gene. The CDR3 extends over 13 amino acids. The DNA for the CDR3 is TGTGCCAGCGGCGACGGGAGCCGTGAGACCCAGTACTTC. This encodes CASGDGSRETQYF.

This chain connects TRBV4-2 to TRBJ2-3; 7 positions match TRBD2. Unmatched junction bases numbered 9, after V lost 0 bases and J lost 6 bases. This CDR3 has 16 residues. CDR1 and CDR2 from the germline V gene are LGHNA and YNFKEQ. The CDR3, as DNA: TGTGCCAGCAGCCAAGACTTGGCGGGAGCCGGGGATACGCAGTATTTT. Residues: CASSQDLAGAGDTQYF.

The genes are TRBV6-5 and TRBJ2-7; TRBD2 agrees at 7 bases. Germline V CDR1 and CDR2: MNHEY, SVGAGI. The ends lost 8 bases at V and 7 bases at J; junction bases unmatched: 14. CDR3 length: 14 amino acids. The CDR3 spells CASGAAGTTREQYF. As DNA, the CDR3 is TGTGCCAGCGGGGCTGCGGGGACTACGAGGGAGCAGTACTTC.

The chain recombines TRBV6-4 with TRBJ1-2; D is unresolved. V gave up 4 bases and J gave up 8 bases, with 14 bases separating them. This CDR3 region has 13 residues. Per the germline V gene, CDR1 is MRHNA and CDR2 is SNTAGT. The CDR3 sequence: CASSANGNLGYTF. CDR3 sequence (DNA): TGTGCCAGCAGTGCGAACGGGAACCTGGGCTACACCTTC.

In this sample, this clone turned up once. The chain is built from TRBV19 and TRBJ2-3; 8 positions match TRBD1. Germline V gene lookup returns CDR1 LNHDA and CDR2 SQIVND (reference sequence). J was trimmed by 2 bases and V by 8 bases; bases with no gene match: 6. The CDR3 is made up of 14 amino acids. The CDR3 is CASEGQGLTDTQYF. DNA for the CDR3: TGTGCCAGTGAAGGACAGGGTCTCACAGATACGCAGTATTTT.

V is TRBV11-1 and J is TRBJ1-4; D gene ambiguous. The V end was cut by 1 base, the J end by 11 bases, with 14 bases between. Germline assignment: CDR1 SGHAT and CDR2 FQDESV (reference sequence). The CDR3 extends over 14 amino acids. CDR3 protein: CASSLGDGGWKLFF. CDR3 nucleotides: TGTGCCAGCAGCTTAGGAGACGGCGGATGGAAACTGTTTTTT.

V and J are TRBV5-8 and TRBJ1-5, with D possibly being TRBD1 (5 bases). The CDR3 is 15 amino acids. The V end was cut by 4 bases, the J end by 9 bases, with 20 bases between. The germline V gene has CDR1 SGHTS and CDR2 YDEGEE. The CDR3 DNA sequence: TGTGCCAGCAGCCCGTTTCTCCCGGGGGTGGGGCCCCAGCATTTT. The encoded protein is CASSPFLPGVGPQHF.

This chain joins TRBV5-1 and TRBJ2-3; 7 nucleotides match TRBD1. CDR3 size: 14 residues. Germline values: CDR1 SGHRS, CDR2 YFSETQ. V shed 1 base and J 3 bases; nucleotides not matched to a gene: 2. In DNA form, the CDR3 reads TGCGCCAGCAGCTTGACGGGACAGACAGATACGCAGTATTTT. It translates to CASSLTGQTDTQYF.

The chain carries TRBV18 and TRBJ2-3; TRBD2 agrees at 7 bases. V gave up 3 bases and J gave up 5 bases; unmatched junction bases: 2. The germline V gene has CDR1 KGHSH and CDR2 LQKENI. The CDR3 spans 13 residues. The CDR3 spells CASSPRERDTQYF. In DNA form, the CDR3 reads TGTGCCAGCTCACCGCGGGAGAGAGATACGCAGTATTTT.

In nucleotides, the CDR3 is TGCGCCAGCAGCCAAGGGACGGACAGGGGTCTTCGGGAGCAGTACTTC. The encoded protein is CASSQGTDRGLREQYF. The rearrangement joins TRBV4-1 to TRBJ2-7, with TRBD1 matching 9 bases. Unmatched junction bases numbered 11, after V lost 1 base and J lost 7 bases. Germline CDR1 reads MGHRA; CDR2 reads YSYEKL. The CDR3 has 16 residues.

V is TRBV12-3 or TRBV12-4 and J is TRBJ2-7; D not resolved. The CDR3 has 13 amino acids. V lost 8 bases, J lost 0 bases, and 11 bases lay in between. CDR3 sequence (DNA): TGTGCCAGCCGGGTCGCGAGCTCCTACGAGCAGTACTTC. This sequence encodes CASRVASSYEQYF.

The J gene is TRBJ2-7, the V gene TRBV11-2; D perhaps matches TRBD2 (6 bases). Germline V lookup: CDR1 SGHAT, CDR2 FQNNGV. The CDR3 runs 14 residues. Deletions cut 5 bases from V and 1 base from J, with 12 bases between. The CDR3 DNA sequence: TGTGCCAGCAGCCTAGGCGCGGGGTCCTACGAGCAGTACTTC. This translates into CASSLGAGSYEQYF.

The table lists this clone with a count of one. The DNA for the CDR3 is TGTGCCAGCAGCCAAGATCGGTTCCTAGCGGGAGCGACCTACGAGCAGTACTTC. It translates to CASSQDRFLAGATYEQYF. The chain combines TRBV3-1 (or the pseudogene TRBV3-2) with TRBJ2-7; TRBD2 matches 10 bases. In germline, CDR1 is LGHDT, CDR2 YNNKEL (reference sequence). There are 18 residues in the CDR3. J lost 2 bases, V lost 0 bases, and 10 bases had no gene match.

This chain uses TRBV27 with TRBJ1-3, with a weak D call TRBD1 (6 bases). Trimming cost V 2 bases and J 2 bases, with 10 bases left between them. The V gene's germline CDR1 is MNHEY and CDR2 SMNVEV (reference sequence). CDR3 size: 15 residues. CDR3 bases: TGTGCCAGCAGTTTACAGGGGACGGCTGGAAACACCATATATTTT. Protein product: CASSLQGTAGNTIYF.

The chain joins TRBV18 to TRBJ1-2, with 7 bases lining up with TRBD1. CDR1 and CDR2 (germline): KGHSH, LQKENI. The CDR3 contains 15 residues. The V and J ends lost 3 bases and 5 bases, in that order; junction bases with no gene match: 9. The CDR3 sequence is CASSPQQGFQYGYTF. CDR3 bases: TGTGCCAGCTCACCTCAACAGGGGTTCCAATATGGCTACACCTTC. Full variable domain (missing parts from reference TRBV18 and TRBJ1-2): NAGVMQNPRHLVRRRGQEARLRCSPMKGHSHVYWYRQLPEEGLKFMVYLQKENIIDESGMPKERFSAEFPKEGPSILRIQQVVRGDSAAYFCASSPQQGFQYGYTFGSGTRLTVV.

The chain couples TRBV7-9 to TRBJ1-2; D uncertain. Trimming pared 5 bases from V and 8 bases from J, leaving 9 bases between. Germline-derived CDR1 and CDR2 are SEHNR and FQNEAQ (reference sequence). CDR3 size: 11 residues. For the CDR3, the DNA is TGTGCCAGCAGCGAGGTTAGAGGCTACACCTTC. This gives the protein CASSEVRGYTF.

The chain is built from TRBV2 and TRBJ1-2, with 7 bases fitting TRBD1. Germline V gene sequence: CDR1 SNHLY, CDR2 FYNNEI. The CDR3 sequence is 14 residues long. The J segment lost 3 bases and the V segment lost 6 bases, leaving 7 bases of the junction unmatched. CDR3 DNA: TGTGCCAGCAGAGGACCGGGACAGCACTATGGCTACACCTTC. It specifies CASRGPGQHYGYTF.

Notes on this clone: Its ends do not fully match the called genes, so a read error is possible. This chain links TRBV11-3 with TRBJ2-5; D remains ambiguous. The V gene's germline CDR1 is SGHNT and CDR2 YENEEA. This CDR3 region has 13 residues. The CDR3 coding sequence is TGTGTCAGCAGCTTAGCCAGGCAAGAGACCCAGTACTTC. Translated: CVSSLARQETQYF.

The chain joins TRBV6-4 to TRBJ1-6; D remains unclear. This CDR3 is 9 amino acids long. The germline gives CDR1 MRHNA, CDR2 SNTAGT. V shed 9 bases and J shed 11 bases, with 5 bases lying between them. DNA for the CDR3: TGTGCCAGTAACACACCCCTCCACTTT. This codes for CASNTPLHF.

The rearrangement joins TRBV3-1 (or the pseudogene TRBV3-2) to TRBJ2-1; 12 nucleotides line up with TRBD2. Germline lookup yields CDR1 LGHDT and CDR2 YNNKEL (reference sequence). The CDR3 runs to 16 residues. Germline trimming cut 5 bases from V and 1 base from J; bases unmatched to any gene: 3. For the CDR3, the DNA is TGTGCCAGCAGCACACTAGCGGGGGGATCCTACAATGAGCAGTTCTTC. Protein product: CASSTLAGGSYNEQFF.